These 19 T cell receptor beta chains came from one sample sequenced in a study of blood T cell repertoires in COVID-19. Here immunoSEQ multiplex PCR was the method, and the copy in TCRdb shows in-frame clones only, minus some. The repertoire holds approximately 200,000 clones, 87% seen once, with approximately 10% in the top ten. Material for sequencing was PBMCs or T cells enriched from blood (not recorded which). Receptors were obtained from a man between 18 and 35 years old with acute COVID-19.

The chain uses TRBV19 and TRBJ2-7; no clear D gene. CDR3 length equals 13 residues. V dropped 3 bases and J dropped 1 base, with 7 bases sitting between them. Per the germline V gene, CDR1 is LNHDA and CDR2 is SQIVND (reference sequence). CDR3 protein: CASSISTSYEQYF. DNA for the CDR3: TGTGCCAGTAGTATCTCTACTTCCTACGAGCAGTACTTC. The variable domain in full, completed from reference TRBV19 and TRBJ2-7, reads DGGITQSPKYLFRKEGQNVTLSCEQNLNHDAMYWYRQDPGQGLRLIYYSQIVNDFQKGDIAEGYSVSREKKESFPLTVTSAQKNPTAFYLCASSISTSYEQYFGPGTRLTVT.

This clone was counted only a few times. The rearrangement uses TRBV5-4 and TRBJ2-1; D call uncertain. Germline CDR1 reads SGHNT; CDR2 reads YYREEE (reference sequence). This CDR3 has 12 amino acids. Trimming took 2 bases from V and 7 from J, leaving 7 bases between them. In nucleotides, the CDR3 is TGTGCCAGCAGCTTTGGGCTAAATGAGCAGTTCTTC. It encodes CASSFGLNEQFF.

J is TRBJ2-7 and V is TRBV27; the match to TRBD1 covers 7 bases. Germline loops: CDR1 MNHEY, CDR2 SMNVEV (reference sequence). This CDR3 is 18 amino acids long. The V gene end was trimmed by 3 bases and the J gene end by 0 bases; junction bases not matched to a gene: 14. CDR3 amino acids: CASSLKGTVVSGSYEQYF. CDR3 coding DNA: TGTGCCAGCAGTTTGAAAGGGACAGTGGTTTCTGGCTCCTACGAGCAGTACTTC.

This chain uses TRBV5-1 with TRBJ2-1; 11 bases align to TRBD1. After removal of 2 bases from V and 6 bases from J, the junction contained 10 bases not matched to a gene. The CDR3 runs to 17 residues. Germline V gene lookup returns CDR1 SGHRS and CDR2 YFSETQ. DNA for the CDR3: TGCGCCAGCAGCTTACCCTATGGACAGGGGGCAGTCAATGAGCAGTTCTTC. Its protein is CASSLPYGQGAVNEQFF.

CDR3: CASSQDSSNQPQHF. DNA of the CDR3: TGTGCCAGCAGCCAGGACAGTAGCAATCAGCCCCAGCATTTT. This chain joins TRBV7-9 and TRBJ1-5, with a tentative D call TRBD1 (6 bases). Trimming stripped 5 bases from V and 0 bases from J, with 8 bases between. Germline V lookup: CDR1 SEHNR, CDR2 FQNEAQ (reference sequence). This CDR3 has 14 residues.

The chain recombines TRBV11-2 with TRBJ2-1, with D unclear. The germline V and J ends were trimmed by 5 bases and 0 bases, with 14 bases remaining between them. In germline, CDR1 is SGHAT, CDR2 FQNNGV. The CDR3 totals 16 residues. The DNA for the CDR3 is TGTGCCAGCAGCGCTCCTAACTCCCGCTCCTACAATGAGCAGTTCTTC. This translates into CASSAPNSRSYNEQFF.

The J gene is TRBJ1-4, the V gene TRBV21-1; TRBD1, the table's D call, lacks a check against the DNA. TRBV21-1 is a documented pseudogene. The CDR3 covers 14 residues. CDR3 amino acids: CASSKGQSNEKLFF. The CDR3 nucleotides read TGTGCCAGCAGCAAAGGACAGTCTAATGAAAAACTGTTTTTT.

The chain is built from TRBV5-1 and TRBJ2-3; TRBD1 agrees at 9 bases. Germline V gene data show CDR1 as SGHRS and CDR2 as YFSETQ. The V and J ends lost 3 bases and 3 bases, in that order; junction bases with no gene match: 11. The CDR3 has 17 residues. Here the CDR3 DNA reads TGCGCCAGCAGCTCCCCTCCGGGGACAGGGCCGACAGATACGCAGTATTTT. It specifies CASSSPPGTGPTDTQYF.

DNA of the CDR3: TGCGCCAGCAGCCAAGATTCCCCCAGGGGCAGGAACCTCTATGGCTACACCTTC. Translation gives CASSQDSPRGRNLYGYTF. This rearrangement joins TRBV4-1 to TRBJ1-2, with D tentatively TRBD1 (6 bases). Germline V lookup: CDR1 MGHRA, CDR2 YSYEKL. The CDR3 sequence is 18 residues long. Trimming took off 0 bases at V and 4 bases at J, with 21 bases between the two ends.

The CDR3 spells CASSDGGAYGYTF. For the CDR3, the DNA is TGTGCCAGCAGTGATGGGGGCGCCTATGGCTACACCTTC. The chain links TRBV2 to TRBJ1-2; D perhaps matches TRBD1 (6 bases). The length of the CDR3 is 13 residues. CDR1 SNHLY and CDR2 FYNNEI come from the germline V gene. V lost 3 bases to trimming and J lost 4 bases, with 9 bases between them.

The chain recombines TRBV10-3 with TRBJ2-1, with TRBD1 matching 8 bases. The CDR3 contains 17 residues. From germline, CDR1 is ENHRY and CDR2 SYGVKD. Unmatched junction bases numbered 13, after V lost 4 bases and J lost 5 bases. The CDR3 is CAISGAKGQGSDNEQFF. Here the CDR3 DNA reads TGTGCCATCAGTGGTGCCAAAGGACAGGGAAGTGACAATGAGCAGTTCTTC.

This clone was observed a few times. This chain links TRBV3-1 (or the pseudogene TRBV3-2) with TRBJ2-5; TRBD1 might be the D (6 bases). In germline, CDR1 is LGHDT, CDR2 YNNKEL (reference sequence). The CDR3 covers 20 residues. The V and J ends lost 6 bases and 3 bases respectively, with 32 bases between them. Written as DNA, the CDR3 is TGTGCCAGCAGAACAGGGCCGGCGGAATGGAAGGGGAGTGCGGAAGAGACCCAGTACTTC. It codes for CASRTGPAEWKGSAEETQYF.

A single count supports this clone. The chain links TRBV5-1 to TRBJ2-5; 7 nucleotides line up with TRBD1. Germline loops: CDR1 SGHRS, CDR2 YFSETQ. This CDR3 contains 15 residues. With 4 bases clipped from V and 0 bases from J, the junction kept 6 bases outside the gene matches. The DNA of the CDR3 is TGCGCCAGCAGCGTCAAGACAGGGAACCAAGAGACCCAGTACTTC. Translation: CASSVKTGNQETQYF.

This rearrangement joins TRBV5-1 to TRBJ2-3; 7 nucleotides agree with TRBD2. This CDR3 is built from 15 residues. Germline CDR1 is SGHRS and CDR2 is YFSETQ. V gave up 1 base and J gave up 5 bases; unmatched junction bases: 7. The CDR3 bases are TGCGCCAGCAGCTTGTGGCAGGCGGGAGAAGATACGCAGTATTTT. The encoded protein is CASSLWQAGEDTQYF. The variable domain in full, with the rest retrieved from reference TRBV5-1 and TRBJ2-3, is KAGVTQTPRYLIKTRGQQVTLSCSPISGHRSVSWYQQTPGQGLQFLFEYFSETQRNKGNFPGRFSGRQFSNSRSEMNVSTLELGDSALYLCASSLWQAGEDTQYFGPGTRLTVL.

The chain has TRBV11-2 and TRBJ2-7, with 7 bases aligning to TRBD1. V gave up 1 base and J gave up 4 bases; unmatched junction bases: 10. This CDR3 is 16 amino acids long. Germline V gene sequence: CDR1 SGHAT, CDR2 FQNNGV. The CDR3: CASSLGRGQKTYEQYF. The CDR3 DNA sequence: TGTGCCAGCAGCTTAGGTAGGGGGCAAAAAACTTACGAGCAGTACTTC.

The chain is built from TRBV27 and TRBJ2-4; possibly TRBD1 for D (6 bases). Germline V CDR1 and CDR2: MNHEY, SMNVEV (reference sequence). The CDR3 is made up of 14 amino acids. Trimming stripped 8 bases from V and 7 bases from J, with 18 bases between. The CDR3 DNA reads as TGTGCCAGCCGGCTCCCAGGGGAGTGGAACATTCAGTACTTC. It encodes CASRLPGEWNIQYF.

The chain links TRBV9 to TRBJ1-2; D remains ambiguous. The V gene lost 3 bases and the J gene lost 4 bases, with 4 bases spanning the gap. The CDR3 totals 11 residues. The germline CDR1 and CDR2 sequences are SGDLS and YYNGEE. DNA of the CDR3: TGTGCCAGCAGCGGAGGCTATGGCTACACCTTC. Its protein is CASSGGYGYTF.

The CDR3 nucleotides read TGTGCCAGCAGCCAAGGCGGGGGGCCAGCTTTCTTT. Translation gives CASSQGGGPAFF. V gene TRBV4-2 combines with J gene TRBJ1-1; D perhaps matches TRBD1 (6 bases). The germline gives CDR1 LGHNA, CDR2 YNFKEQ. This CDR3 has 12 residues. Trimming pared 1 base from V and 10 bases from J, leaving 10 bases between.

The CDR3, as DNA: TGTGCCAGCAGTTATCGGGGGGCGGGAAACACCGGGGAGCTGTTTTTT. This codes for CASSYRGAGNTGELFF. The J gene is TRBJ2-2, the V gene TRBV28, with D perhaps matching TRBD2 (7 bases). Between the trimmed V and J ends, which lost 4 bases and 2 bases, there was a span of 14 bases. In germline, CDR1 is MDHEN, CDR2 SYDVKM. CDR3 length: 16 residues.